A single sample gave rise to the 12 T cell receptor beta chains below, sequenced in a study of blood T cell repertoires in COVID-19. Profiling relied on immunoSEQ multiplex PCR, and the TCRdb table lists in-frame clones only, not all of them. The sample yields 300,000 to 400,000 clones, around 91% seen once. The sample comprised peripheral blood. All receptors derive from a woman younger than 30 who had recovered from COVID-19.

This clone occurred once. This chain links TRBV5-1 with TRBJ2-1; 9 bases fit TRBD2. This CDR3 comprises 18 residues. Germline V gene sequence: CDR1 SGHRS, CDR2 YFSETQ. V was clipped by 3 bases and J by 0 bases; unmatched bases: 10. CDR3 in amino acids: CASSWGISGRSSYNEQFF. In nucleotides, the CDR3 is TGCGCCAGCAGCTGGGGTATTAGCGGGAGAAGCTCCTACAATGAGCAGTTCTTC.

The CDR3: CASRQTSGRAGYNEQFF. The CDR3 bases are TGTGCCAGCAGGCAGACTAGCGGGAGAGCGGGCTACAATGAGCAGTTCTTC. The chain is built from TRBV2 and TRBJ2-1, with 12 nucleotides matching TRBD2. Germline V gene data show CDR1 as SNHLY and CDR2 as FYNNEI. Losses at the gene ends were 6 bases for V and 3 bases for J; bases not matched to a gene: 9. The CDR3 covers 17 residues.

This chain's CDR3 is CASSLMAPTSGETQYF. The CDR3 coding sequence is TGTGCCAGCAGCTTAATGGCCCCGACTAGCGGGGAGACCCAGTACTTC. The chain employs TRBV7-2 and TRBJ2-5; 10 nucleotides agree with TRBD2. The germline CDR1 and CDR2 sequences are SGHTA and FQGNSA. The CDR3 is 16 residues long. Trimming at V came to 2 bases and at J to 5 bases, leaving 8 bases not matched to a gene. The entire variable domain, with the rest obtained from reference TRBV7-2 and TRBJ2-5, is as follows: GAGVSQSPSNKVTEKGKDVELRCDPISGHTALYWYRQSLGQGLEFLIYFQGNSAPDKSGLPSDRFSAERTGGSVSTLTIQRTQQEDSAVYLCASSLMAPTSGETQYFGPGTRLLVL.

This sequence joins TRBV6-2 or TRBV6-3 and TRBJ1-5; D remains unclear. Germline V lookup: CDR1 MNHEY, CDR2 SVGEGT. This CDR3 has 16 amino acids. The germline V and J ends were trimmed by 3 bases and 5 bases, with 17 bases remaining between them. This chain's CDR3 is CASSYGSVSLHQPQHF. The DNA of the CDR3 is TGTGCCAGCAGTTATGGTTCGGTAAGTCTGCATCAGCCCCAGCATTTT.

The chain has TRBV15 and TRBJ2-1, with 11 nucleotides matching TRBD1. The CDR3 is 15 residues long. Germline loops: CDR1 LNHNV, CDR2 YYDKDF (reference sequence). V was clipped by 4 bases and J by 7 bases; unmatched bases: 6. CDR3 sequence (DNA): TGTGCCACCAGCACGCGGGACAGGGGGTTTAATGAGCAGTTCTTC. Encoded protein: CATSTRDRGFNEQFF.

The J gene is TRBJ1-1, the V gene TRBV18, with D perhaps TRBD1 (6 bases). The CDR3 runs 16 residues. The germline V gene encodes CDR1 KGHSH and CDR2 LQKENI. V lost 2 bases to trimming and J lost 4 bases, with 17 bases between them. DNA for the CDR3: TGTGCCAGCTCACCAACCCAGGGGACCCAGGGCACTGAAGCTTTCTTT. Translation gives CASSPTQGTQGTEAFF.

The V and J genes are TRBV11-3 and TRBJ1-2; a possible D gene is TRBD1 (5 bases). This CDR3 is 17 amino acids long. Trimming cost V 2 bases and J 2 bases, with 18 bases left between them. Looked up from germline, CDR1 is SGHNT and CDR2 is YENEEA. The chain's CDR3 is CASSLSWQGNTNYGYTF. CDR3 sequence (DNA): TGTGCCAGCAGCTTAAGTTGGCAGGGAAATACGAACTATGGCTACACCTTC.

The chain couples TRBV4-3 to TRBJ1-4, with a tentative D call TRBD1 (6 bases). Trimming cost V 1 base and J 8 bases, with 14 bases left between them. From germline, CDR1 is LGHNA and CDR2 YSLEER. The CDR3 has 15 residues. CDR3 nucleotide sequence: TGCGCCAGCAGCCAAGGCGGGGGGGCGGGCGAAAAACTGTTTTTT. It yields the protein CASSQGGGAGEKLFF.

The V call is TRBV10-3, the J call TRBJ1-2, with D possibly being TRBD1 (6 bases). The germline CDR1 and CDR2 sequences are ENHRY and SYGVKD. V was shortened by 6 bases and J by 5 bases, with 10 bases between the two germline ends. The CDR3 spans 12 residues. The DNA of the CDR3 is TGTGCCATCAGCGGGGGGGCATATGGCTACACCTTC. Protein product: CAISGGAYGYTF.

The genes are TRBV12-5 and TRBJ1-5, with 7 bases matching TRBD1. The germline gives CDR1 LGHNT, CDR2 FRNRAP. Trimming at V came to 1 base and at J to 2 bases, leaving 5 bases not matched to a gene. CDR3 length: 16 amino acids. CDR3 sequence: CASGLGTGGGNQPQHF. CDR3 nucleotide sequence: TGTGCTAGTGGTTTGGGGACAGGCGGCGGCAATCAGCCCCAGCATTTT.

The rearrangement uses TRBV7-8 and TRBJ1-1; a weak D match, TRBD1 (6 bases). V was cut by 7 bases and J by 5 bases, with 20 bases left in between. The CDR3 is 15 residues long. Germline-derived CDR1 and CDR2 are SGHVS and FQNEAQ. The CDR3 loop is CASILHLGAGTEAFF. The CDR3 DNA is TGTGCCAGCATTCTTCATCTGGGGGCAGGAACTGAAGCTTTCTTT.

This sequence joins TRBV29-1 and TRBJ2-3; D possibly corresponds to TRBD2 (6 bases). Germline V gives CDR1 SQVTM, CDR2 ANQGSEA. Trimming shortened V by 6 bases and J by 0 bases, and 10 bases separated the two germline ends. The CDR3 totals 13 residues. The CDR3 nucleotides read TGCAGCGTCCTAGCGCCAAGCACAGATACGCAGTATTTT. Amino acids: CSVLAPSTDTQYF.